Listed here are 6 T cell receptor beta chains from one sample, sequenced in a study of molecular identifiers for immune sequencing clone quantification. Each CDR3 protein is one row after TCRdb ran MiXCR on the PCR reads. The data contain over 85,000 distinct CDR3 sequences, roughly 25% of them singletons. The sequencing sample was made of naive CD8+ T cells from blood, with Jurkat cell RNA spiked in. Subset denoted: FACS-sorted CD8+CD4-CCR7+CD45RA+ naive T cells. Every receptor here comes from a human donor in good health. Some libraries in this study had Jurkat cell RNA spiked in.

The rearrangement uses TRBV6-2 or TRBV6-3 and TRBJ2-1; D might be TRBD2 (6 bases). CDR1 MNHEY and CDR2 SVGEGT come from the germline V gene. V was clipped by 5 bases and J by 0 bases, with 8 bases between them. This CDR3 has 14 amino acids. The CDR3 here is CASSAGFSYNEQFF. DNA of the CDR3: TGTGCCAGCAGTGCGGGATTCTCCTACAATGAGCAGTTCTTC.

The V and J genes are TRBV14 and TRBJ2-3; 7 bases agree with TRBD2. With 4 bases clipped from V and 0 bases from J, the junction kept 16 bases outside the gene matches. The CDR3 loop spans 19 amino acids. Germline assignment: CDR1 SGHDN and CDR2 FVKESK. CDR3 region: CASSPSGRALLFSTDTQYF. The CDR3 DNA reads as TGTGCCAGCAGCCCTAGCGGCAGGGCACTTTTATTTAGCACAGATACGCAGTATTTT. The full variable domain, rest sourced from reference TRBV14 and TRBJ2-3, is EAGVTQFPSHSVIEKGQTVTLRCDPISGHDNLYWYRRVMGKEIKFLLHFVKESKQDESGMPNNRFLAERTGGTYSTLKVQPAELEDSGVYFCASSPSGRALLFSTDTQYFGPGTRLTVL.

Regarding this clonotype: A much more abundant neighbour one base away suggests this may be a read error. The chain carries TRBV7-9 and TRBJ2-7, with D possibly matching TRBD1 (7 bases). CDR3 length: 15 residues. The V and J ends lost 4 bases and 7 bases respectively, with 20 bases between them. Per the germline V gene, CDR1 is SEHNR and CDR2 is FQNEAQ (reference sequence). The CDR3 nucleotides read TGTGCCAGCAGCTCCCGTCAGGGGGGCGATGTGGAGCAGTACTTC. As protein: CASSSRQGGDVEQYF.

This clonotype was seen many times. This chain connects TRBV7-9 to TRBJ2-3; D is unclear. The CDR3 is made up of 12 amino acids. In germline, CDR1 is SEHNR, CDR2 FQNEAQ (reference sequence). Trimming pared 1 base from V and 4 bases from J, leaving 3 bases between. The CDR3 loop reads CASSLVPDTQYF. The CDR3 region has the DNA TGTGCCAGCAGCTTAGTCCCAGATACGCAGTATTTT.

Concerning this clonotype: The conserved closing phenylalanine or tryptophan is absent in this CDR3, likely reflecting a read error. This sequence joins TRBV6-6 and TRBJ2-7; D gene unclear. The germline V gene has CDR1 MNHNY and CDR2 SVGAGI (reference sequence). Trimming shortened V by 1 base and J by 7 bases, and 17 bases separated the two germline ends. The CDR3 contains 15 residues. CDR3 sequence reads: CASSYYDLRTGEQYL. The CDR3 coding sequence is TGTGCCAGCAGTTACTATGACCTACGTACGGGTGAGCAGTACCTC.

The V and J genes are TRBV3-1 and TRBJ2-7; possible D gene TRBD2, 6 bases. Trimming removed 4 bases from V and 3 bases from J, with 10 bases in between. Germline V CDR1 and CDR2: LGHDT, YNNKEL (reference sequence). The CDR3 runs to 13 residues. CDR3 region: CASSPGLIYEQYF. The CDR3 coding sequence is TGTGCCAGCAGCCCGGGACTCATCTACGAGCAGTACTTC.